This passage covers 26 T cell receptor beta chains from one sample sequenced in a study of identifying expanded T cells in peripheral blood. The method was immunoSEQ multiplex PCR; TCRdb's version includes in-frame clones alone and lacks a portion of them. The sample records some 78,000 clones, about 88% being singletons. The sequencing sample was made of blood. Source of these receptors: a person between 18 and 70 years old in good health.

The chain recombines TRBV29-1 with TRBJ1-2; D gene uncertain. The CDR3 loop spans 12 amino acids. The ends were cut back, 7 bases at V and 0 bases at J, with 9 bases in the middle. Looked up from germline, CDR1 is SQVTM and CDR2 is ANQGSEA. The CDR3 bases are TGCAGCGCAGCATACGCTAACTATGGCTACACCTTC. Its protein is CSAAYANYGYTF.

This chain joins TRBV5-6 and TRBJ2-5; maybe TRBD2 (5 bases). CDR1 is SGHDT, CDR2 YYEEEE, per germline. V was clipped by 4 bases and J by 4 bases, with 8 bases between them. This CDR3 has 12 residues. For the CDR3, the DNA is TGTGCCAGCAGCCCTGGAGGAGAGACCCAGTACTTC. Protein: CASSPGGETQYF.

This chain joins TRBV7-9 and TRBJ2-3, with D possibly called TRBD1 or TRBD2 (6 bases each). Per the germline V gene, CDR1 is SEHNR and CDR2 is FQNEAQ (reference sequence). V was trimmed by 7 bases and J by 2 bases, leaving 16 bases between them. CDR3 length equals 15 residues. The CDR3 protein is CASNRRGGHTDTQYF. The CDR3 DNA sequence: TGTGCCAGCAACCGTCGAGGGGGGCACACAGATACGCAGTATTTT.

This clone was observed a single time. The gene calls are TRBV7-2 and TRBJ2-1; 10 bases fit TRBD2. This CDR3 spans 18 amino acids. V lost 4 bases to trimming and J lost 6 bases; unmatched junction nucleotides: 15. Germline values: CDR1 SGHTA, CDR2 FQGNSA. The CDR3 sequence: CASSSLRRSGLARNEQFF. In DNA form, the CDR3 reads TGTGCCAGCAGCTCCCTTAGGCGGTCGGGACTAGCGCGCAATGAGCAGTTCTTC. Looking up the rest from reference TRBV7-2 and TRBJ2-1 gives the full variable domain: GAGVSQSPSNKVTEKGKDVELRCDPISGHTALYWYRQSLGQGLEFLIYFQGNSAPDKSGLPSDRFSAERTGGSVSTLTIQRTQQEDSAVYLCASSSLRRSGLARNEQFFGPGTRLTVL.

This clone appeared a few times. The CDR3 DNA is TGTGCCAGCAGAGGTTCGGGACAGGGTTCACCCCTCCACTTT. Protein product: CASRGSGQGSPLHF. V is TRBV25-1 and J is TRBJ1-6; 9 bases agree with TRBD1. CDR1 is MGHDK, CDR2 SYGVNS, per germline. The CDR3 has 14 residues. V lost 6 bases, J lost 9 bases, and 6 bases stayed unmatched.

The chain couples TRBV4-3 to TRBJ1-2; D may be TRBD1 (6 bases). Germline V CDR1 and CDR2: LGHNA, YSLEER. This CDR3 contains 14 residues. The V gene lost 4 bases and the J gene lost 3 bases, with 12 bases spanning the gap. The CDR3: CASSPGGQDYGYTF. CDR3 bases: TGCGCCAGCAGCCCGGGGGGCCAGGACTATGGCTACACCTTC.

The rearrangement uses TRBV7-9 and TRBJ2-7, with a tentative D call TRBD1 (6 bases). The CDR3 loop spans 13 amino acids. Germline V gene data show CDR1 as SEHNR and CDR2 as FQNEAQ (reference sequence). The V and J ends lost 5 bases and 5 bases respectively, with 13 bases between them. The CDR3 DNA is TGTGCCAGCAGCCGAGGGGGTATCGACGAGCAGTACTTC. It is translated as CASSRGGIDEQYF. Together with reference TRBV7-9 and TRBJ2-7, the CDR3 gives the full variable domain: DTGVSQNPRHKITKRGQNVTFRCDPISEHNRLYWYRQTLGQGPEFLTYFQNEAQLEKSRLLSDRFSAERPKGSFSTLEIQRTEQGDSAMYLCASSRGGIDEQYFGPGTRLTVT.

The chain recombines TRBV27 with TRBJ2-7, with 10 bases fitting TRBD1. The CDR3 contains 13 residues. Germline-derived CDR1 and CDR2 are MNHEY and SMNVEV (reference sequence). The V segment lost 8 bases and the J segment 3 bases; nucleotides outside the gene matches: 4. CDR3 nucleotides: TGTGCCAGCGGGTGGACAGGGGGCTACGAGCAGTACTTC. Protein sequence: CASGWTGGYEQYF.

The rearrangement joins TRBV29-1 to TRBJ2-3, with 9 bases matching TRBD1. The junction had 15 bases not matched to a gene; V was cut back by 7 bases and J by 4 bases. The CDR3 extends over 16 amino acids. Germline lookup yields CDR1 SQVTM and CDR2 ANQGSEA. CDR3 sequence reads: CSERLTGGILPDTQYF. As DNA, the CDR3 is TGCAGCGAGCGCCTAACAGGGGGCATCCTCCCAGATACGCAGTATTTT.

The rearrangement uses TRBV4-3 and TRBJ2-1; D may match TRBD1 or TRBD2 (6 bases each). The CDR3 extends over 14 amino acids. The ends were cut back, 8 bases at V and 9 bases at J, with 20 bases in the middle. CDR1 and CDR2 (germline): LGHNA, YSLEER. The CDR3 bases are TGCGCCAGCTCCCGACTAGGGGGAGATTTTGAGCAGTTCTTC. This encodes CASSRLGGDFEQFF.

A word on this clone: The junction shows a germline mismatch at one end, possibly a read error. The chain employs TRBV2 and TRBJ2-7, with D possibly being TRBD1 (5 bases). Germline CDR1 is SNHLY and CDR2 is FYNNEI. This CDR3 comprises 11 residues. The CDR3 sequence is CASSESQGRNF. Written as DNA, the CDR3 is TGTGCCAGCAGTGAGTCGCAGGGTAGGAACTTC. Filled out from reference TRBV2 and TRBJ2-7, the complete variable domain reads EPEVTQTPSHQVTQMGQEVILRCVPISNHLYFYWYRQILGQKVEFLVSFYNNEISEKSEIFDDQFSVERPDGSNFTLKIRSTKLEDSAMYFCASSESQGRNFGPGTRLTVT.

The V call is TRBV7-9, the J call TRBJ2-3; TRBD2 agrees at 12 bases. The ends lost 6 bases at V and 5 bases at J; junction bases unmatched: 6. CDR1 and CDR2 (germline): SEHNR, FQNEAQ (reference sequence). The CDR3 length is 15 residues. The CDR3 nucleotides are TGTGCCAGCAGACCCCAACTAGCGGGGGGAGATACGCAGTATTTT. Protein product: CASRPQLAGGDTQYF.

V gene TRBV7-9 combines with J gene TRBJ2-7; D not resolved. From germline, CDR1 is SEHNR and CDR2 FQNEAQ (reference sequence). The ends were cut back, 7 bases at V and 2 bases at J, with 12 bases in the middle. The CDR3 is made up of 13 amino acids. Written as DNA, the CDR3 is TGTGCCAGCAAAGGGAACGGGCCCTACGAGCAGTACTTC. Translated, it gives CASKGNGPYEQYF.

This sequence joins TRBV4-3 and TRBJ1-3; D gene uncertain. This CDR3 comprises 15 residues. V was trimmed by 3 bases and J by 2 bases, leaving 11 bases between them. Germline V gives CDR1 LGHNA, CDR2 YSLEER. The CDR3 loop reads CASSHTTGAGNTIYF. The CDR3 DNA sequence: TGCGCCAGCAGCCACACCACGGGAGCTGGAAACACCATATATTTT.

This clone was seen only a few times. V gene TRBV18 combines with J gene TRBJ1-3; D not certain. This CDR3 comprises 17 residues. V was pared by 0 bases and J by 0 bases, with 12 bases between. The germline gives CDR1 KGHSH, CDR2 LQKENI. Here the CDR3 DNA reads TGTGCCAGCTCACCACCGCTCTGGCAGTCCTCTGGAAACACCATATATTTT. It translates to CASSPPLWQSSGNTIYF.

This chain connects TRBV2 to TRBJ2-2, with D perhaps matching TRBD2 (6 bases). V lost 6 bases and J 4 bases, leaving 12 bases between the germline ends. The CDR3 contains 14 residues. CDR1 is SNHLY and CDR2 is FYNNEI in the germline V gene. CDR3 DNA: TGTGCCAGCAGCCCACCCGGGAGCACCGGGGAGCTGTTTTTT. Its translation is CASSPPGSTGELFF.

The V gene is TRBV5-6, the J gene TRBJ2-7; D ambiguous. This CDR3 is 13 amino acids long. In germline, CDR1 is SGHDT, CDR2 YYEEEE. V gave up 0 bases and J gave up 3 bases, with 7 bases separating them. CDR3 sequence (DNA): TGTGCCAGCAGCTTGGGGGGTCTCTACGAGCAGTACTTC. It is translated as CASSLGGLYEQYF.

V usage is TRBV15 and J usage is TRBJ2-1; either TRBD1 or TRBD2 may fit D (5 bases each). Germline V CDR1 and CDR2: LNHNV, YYDKDF (reference sequence). Deletions cut 0 bases from V and 6 bases from J, with 18 bases between. The CDR3 totals 17 residues. The CDR3, as DNA: TGTGCCACCAGCAGAGATTTGAGCCACCCGGGGACCAATGAGCAGTTCTTC. Amino acids: CATSRDLSHPGTNEQFF.

The J gene is TRBJ1-5, the V gene TRBV6-5; TRBD1 aligns across 7 bases. The junction had 5 bases not matched to a gene; V was cut back by 4 bases and J by 2 bases. CDR1 is MNHEY, CDR2 SVGAGI, per germline. The CDR3 runs to 15 residues. The CDR3 coding sequence is TGTGCCAGCAGTTTTACAGGGGACGGCAATCAGCCCCAGCATTTT. This encodes CASSFTGDGNQPQHF.

The chain recombines TRBV7-2 with TRBJ1-3; 8 nucleotides agree with TRBD1. Germline values: CDR1 SGHTA, CDR2 FQGNSA. The CDR3 spans 16 residues. V trimming: 4 bases; J trimming: 4 bases; junction bases outside the gene matches: 9. This chain's CDR3 is CASSSGQGRGGNTIYF. CDR3 sequence (DNA): TGTGCCAGCAGCTCAGGACAGGGTCGGGGGGGAAACACCATATATTTT.

The rearrangement joins TRBV5-6 to TRBJ2-3; TRBD2 matches 10 bases. The CDR3 loop spans 14 amino acids. With 3 bases clipped from V and 4 bases from J, the junction kept 2 bases outside the gene matches. CDR1 SGHDT and CDR2 YYEEEE come from the germline V gene. The CDR3 DNA reads TGTGCCAGCAGCTCCGGACTAGCGGCAGATACGCAGTATTTT. Translation: CASSSGLAADTQYF. The variable domain in full, completed from reference TRBV5-6 and TRBJ2-3, reads DAGVTQSPTHLIKTRGQQVTLRCSPKSGHDTVSWYQQALGQGPQFIFQYYEEEERQRGNFPDRFSGHQFPNYSSELNVNALLLGDSALYLCASSSGLAADTQYFGPGTRLTVL.

The gene calls are TRBV19 and TRBJ1-2; D gene ambiguous. Germline V gives CDR1 LNHDA, CDR2 SQIVND (reference sequence). Trimming removed 4 bases at V and 2 bases at J, with 8 bases between. The CDR3 contains 13 residues. Written as DNA, the CDR3 is TGTGCCAGTAGTACGGGTGGAAACTATGGCTACACCTTC. Encoded protein: CASSTGGNYGYTF.

The chain joins TRBV20-1 to TRBJ2-1, with no clear D. The CDR3 runs 11 residues. Germline V lookup: CDR1 DFQATT, CDR2 SNEGSKA (reference sequence). The V end lost 1 base, the J end lost 5 bases, and 3 bases lay between the germline ends. CDR3 residues: CSARGHNEQFF. CDR3 in DNA: TGCAGTGCTAGAGGTCACAATGAGCAGTTCTTC.

The chain combines TRBV18 with TRBJ1-2; tentative D call: TRBD1 (6 bases). The CDR3 loop spans 14 amino acids. Germline CDR1 reads KGHSH; CDR2 reads LQKENI. Trimming took off 6 bases at V and 3 bases at J, with 14 bases between the two ends. CDR3 loop: CASSQPGVDYGYTF. In DNA, the CDR3 is TGTGCCAGCTCCCAACCAGGGGTGGACTATGGCTACACCTTC.

The J gene is TRBJ2-5, the V gene TRBV28, with a tentative D call TRBD1 (6 bases). This CDR3 spans 16 amino acids. Germline CDR1 MDHEN, CDR2 SYDVKM. Trimming took off 6 bases at V and 1 base at J, with 18 bases between the two ends. The CDR3, as DNA: TGTGCCAGCAGGCCAACAGGGCGCCTGAGCCAAGAGACCCAGTACTTC. It translates to CASRPTGRLSQETQYF.

CDR3 sequence: CASSSLTGTLQEQYF. The CDR3 DNA reads TGCGCCAGCAGCTCCTTGACGGGTACCCTACAAGAGCAGTACTTC. The rearrangement joins TRBV5-1 to TRBJ2-7; no firm D call. The CDR3 covers 15 residues. From germline, CDR1 is SGHRS and CDR2 YFSETQ. The V end lost 3 bases, the J end lost 7 bases, and 20 bases lay between the germline ends.